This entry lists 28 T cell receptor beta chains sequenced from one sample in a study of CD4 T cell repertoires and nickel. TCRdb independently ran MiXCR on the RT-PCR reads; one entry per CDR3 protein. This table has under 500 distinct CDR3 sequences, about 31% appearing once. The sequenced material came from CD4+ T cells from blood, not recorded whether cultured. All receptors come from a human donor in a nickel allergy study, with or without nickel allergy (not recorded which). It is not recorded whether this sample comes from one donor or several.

DNA for the CDR3: TGCAGTGCTAGAAAAACAGGACTGGACAATGAGCAGTTCTTC. Amino acids: CSARKTGLDNEQFF. J is TRBJ2-1 and V is TRBV20-1, with D possibly being TRBD1 or TRBD2 (5 bases each). The CDR3 runs 14 residues. The V gene's germline CDR1 is DFQATT and CDR2 SNEGSKA (reference sequence). The V gene lost 2 bases and the J gene lost 5 bases, with 13 bases spanning the gap.

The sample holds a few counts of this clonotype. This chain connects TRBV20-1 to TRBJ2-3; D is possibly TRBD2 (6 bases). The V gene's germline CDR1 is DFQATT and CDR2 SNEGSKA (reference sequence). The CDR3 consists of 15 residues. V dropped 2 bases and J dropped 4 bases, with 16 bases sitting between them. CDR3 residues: CSARSLAMTPDTQYF. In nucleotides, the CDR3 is TGCAGTGCTAGATCCCTAGCGATGACACCAGATACGCAGTATTTT.

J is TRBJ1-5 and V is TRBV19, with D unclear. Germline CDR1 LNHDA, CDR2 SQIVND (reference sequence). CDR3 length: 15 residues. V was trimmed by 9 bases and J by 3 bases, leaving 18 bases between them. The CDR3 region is CASRNTRLNNQPQHF. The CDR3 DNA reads TGTGCCAGCAGAAATACTCGACTGAACAATCAGCCCCAGCATTTT.

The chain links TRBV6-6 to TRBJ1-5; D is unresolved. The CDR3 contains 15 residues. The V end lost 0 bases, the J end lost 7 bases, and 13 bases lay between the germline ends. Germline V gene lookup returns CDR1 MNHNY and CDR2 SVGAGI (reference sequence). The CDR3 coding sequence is TGTGCCAGCAGTTACTCGCAGTCCACGGGGCAGCCCCAGCATTTT. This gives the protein CASSYSQSTGQPQHF.

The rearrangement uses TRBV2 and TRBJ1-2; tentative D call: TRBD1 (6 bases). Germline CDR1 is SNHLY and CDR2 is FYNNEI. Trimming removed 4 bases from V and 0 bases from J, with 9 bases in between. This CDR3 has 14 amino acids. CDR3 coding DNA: TGTGCCAGCAGTGGGACAGTCTCTAACTATGGCTACACCTTC. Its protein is CASSGTVSNYGYTF.

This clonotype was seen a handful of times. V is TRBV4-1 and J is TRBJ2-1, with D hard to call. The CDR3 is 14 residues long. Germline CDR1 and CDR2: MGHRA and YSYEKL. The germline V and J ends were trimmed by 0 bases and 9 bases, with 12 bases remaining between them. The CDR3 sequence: CASSQDLVRSEQFF. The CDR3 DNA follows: TGCGCCAGCAGCCAAGATCTAGTCCGGAGTGAGCAGTTCTTC.

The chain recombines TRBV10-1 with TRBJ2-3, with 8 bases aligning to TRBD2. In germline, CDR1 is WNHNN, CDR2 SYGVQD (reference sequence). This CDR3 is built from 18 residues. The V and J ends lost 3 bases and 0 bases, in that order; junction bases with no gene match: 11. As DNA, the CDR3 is TGCGCCAGCAGTGAAACTAGCGGCATCCCCCCTAGCACAGATACGCAGTATTTT. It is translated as CASSETSGIPPSTDTQYF.

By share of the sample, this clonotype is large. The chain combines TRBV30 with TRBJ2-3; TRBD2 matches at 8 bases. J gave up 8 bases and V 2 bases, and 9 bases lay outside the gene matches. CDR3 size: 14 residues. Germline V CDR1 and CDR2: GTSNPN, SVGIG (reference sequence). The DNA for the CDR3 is TGTGCCTGGAGTCGCCAGCGGGAGACGGGTACGCAGTATTTT. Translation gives CAWSRQRETGTQYF.

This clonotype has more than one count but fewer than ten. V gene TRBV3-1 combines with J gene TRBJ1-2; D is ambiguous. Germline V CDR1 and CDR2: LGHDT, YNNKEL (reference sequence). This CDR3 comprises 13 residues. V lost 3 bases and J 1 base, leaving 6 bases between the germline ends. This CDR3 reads CASSHSLNYGYTF. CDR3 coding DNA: TGTGCCAGCAGCCATAGTCTTAACTATGGCTACACCTTC.

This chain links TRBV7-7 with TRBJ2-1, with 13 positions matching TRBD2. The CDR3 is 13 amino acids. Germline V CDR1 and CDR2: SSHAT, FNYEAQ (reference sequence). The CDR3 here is CATSGRAGGEQFF. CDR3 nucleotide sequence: TGTGCTACTAGCGGGAGGGCCGGGGGTGAGCAGTTCTTC.

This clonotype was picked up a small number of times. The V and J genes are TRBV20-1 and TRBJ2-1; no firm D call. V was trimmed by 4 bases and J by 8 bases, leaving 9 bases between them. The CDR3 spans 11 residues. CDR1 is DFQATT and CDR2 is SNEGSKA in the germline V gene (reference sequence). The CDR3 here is CSATVHDEQFF. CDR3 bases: TGCAGTGCTACCGTCCACGATGAGCAGTTCTTC.

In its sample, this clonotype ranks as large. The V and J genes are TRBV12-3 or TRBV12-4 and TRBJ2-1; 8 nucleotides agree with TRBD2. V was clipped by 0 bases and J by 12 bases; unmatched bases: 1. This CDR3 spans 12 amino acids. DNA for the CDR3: TGTGCCAGCAGTTTAGCCGCGGGGGGGCAGTTCTTC. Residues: CASSLAAGGQFF.

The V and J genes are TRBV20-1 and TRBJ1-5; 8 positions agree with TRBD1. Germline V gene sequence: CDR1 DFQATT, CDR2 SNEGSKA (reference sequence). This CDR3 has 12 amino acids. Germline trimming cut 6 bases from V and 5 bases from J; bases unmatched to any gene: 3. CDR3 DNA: TGCAGTGCGGAACAGGGGGATCAGCCCCAGCATTTT. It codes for CSAEQGDQPQHF.

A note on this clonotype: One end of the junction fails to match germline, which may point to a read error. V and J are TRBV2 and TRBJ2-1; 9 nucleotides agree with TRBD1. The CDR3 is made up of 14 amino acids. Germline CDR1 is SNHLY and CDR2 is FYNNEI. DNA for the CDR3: TGTGCCAGCAGCGAAGACAGGGGGGAAAATGAGCAGTTCTTC. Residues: CASSEDRGENEQFF. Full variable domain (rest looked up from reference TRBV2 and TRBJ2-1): EPEVTQTPSHQVTQMGQEVILRCVPISNHLYFYWYRQILGQKVEFLVSFYNNEISEKSEIFDDQFSVERPDGSNFTLKIRSTKLEDSAMYFCASSEDRGENEQFFGPGTRLTVL.

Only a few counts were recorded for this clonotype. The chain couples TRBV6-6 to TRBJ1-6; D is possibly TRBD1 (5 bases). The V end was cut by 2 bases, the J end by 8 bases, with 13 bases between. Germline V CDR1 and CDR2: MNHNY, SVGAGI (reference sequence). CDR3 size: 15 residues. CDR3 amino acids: CASSYRGGTDSPLHF. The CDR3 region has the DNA TGTGCCAGCAGTTACCGGGGGGGGACCGATTCACCCCTCCACTTT.

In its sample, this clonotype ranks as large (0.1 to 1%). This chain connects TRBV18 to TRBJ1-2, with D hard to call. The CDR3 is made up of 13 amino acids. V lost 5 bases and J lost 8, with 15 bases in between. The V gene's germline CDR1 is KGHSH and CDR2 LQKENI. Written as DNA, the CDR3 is TGTGCCAGCTCAATTCTTCCGGAGAACGGCTACACCTTC. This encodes CASSILPENGYTF.

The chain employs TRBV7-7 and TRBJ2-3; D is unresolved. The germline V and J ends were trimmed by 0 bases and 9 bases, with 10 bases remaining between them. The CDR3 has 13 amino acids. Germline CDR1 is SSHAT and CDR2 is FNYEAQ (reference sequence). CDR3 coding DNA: TGTGCCAGCAGCTTAGCTGAAGCCACAACGCAGTATTTT. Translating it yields CASSLAEATTQYF.

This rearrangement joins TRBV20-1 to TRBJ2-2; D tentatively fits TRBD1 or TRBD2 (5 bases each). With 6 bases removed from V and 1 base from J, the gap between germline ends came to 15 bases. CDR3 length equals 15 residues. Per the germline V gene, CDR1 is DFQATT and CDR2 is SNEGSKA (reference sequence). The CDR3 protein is CSAPKPGLNTGELFF. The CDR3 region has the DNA TGCAGTGCCCCTAAGCCGGGGCTGAACACCGGGGAGCTGTTTTTT.

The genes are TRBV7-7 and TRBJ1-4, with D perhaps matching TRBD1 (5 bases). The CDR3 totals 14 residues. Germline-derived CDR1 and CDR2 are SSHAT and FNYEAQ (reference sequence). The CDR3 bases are TGTGCTAGCGGAGCCGGGACGGGAAATGAAAAACTGTTTTTT. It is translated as CASGAGTGNEKLFF.

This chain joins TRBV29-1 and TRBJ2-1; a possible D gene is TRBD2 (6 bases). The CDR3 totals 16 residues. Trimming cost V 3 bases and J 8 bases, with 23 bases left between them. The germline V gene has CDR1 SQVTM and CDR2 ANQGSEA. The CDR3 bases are TGCAGCGTTGAGGCTAAGGTGCGGGGTGCCCTGGATGAGCAGTTCTTC. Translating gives CSVEAKVRGALDEQFF.

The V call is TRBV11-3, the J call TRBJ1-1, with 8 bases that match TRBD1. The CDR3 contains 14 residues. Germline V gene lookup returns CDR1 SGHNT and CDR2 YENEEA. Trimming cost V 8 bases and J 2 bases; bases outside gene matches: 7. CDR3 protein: CASSRDRHNTEAFF. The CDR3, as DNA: TGTGCCAGCTCCCGGGACAGGCATAACACTGAAGCTTTCTTT.

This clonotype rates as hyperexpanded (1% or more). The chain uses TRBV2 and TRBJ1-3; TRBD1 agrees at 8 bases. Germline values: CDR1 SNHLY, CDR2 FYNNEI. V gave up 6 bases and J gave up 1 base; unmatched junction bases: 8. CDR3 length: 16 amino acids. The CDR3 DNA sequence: TGTGCCAGCAGGATGTCAGGGGGCTATTCTGGAAACACCATATATTTT. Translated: CASRMSGGYSGNTIYF.

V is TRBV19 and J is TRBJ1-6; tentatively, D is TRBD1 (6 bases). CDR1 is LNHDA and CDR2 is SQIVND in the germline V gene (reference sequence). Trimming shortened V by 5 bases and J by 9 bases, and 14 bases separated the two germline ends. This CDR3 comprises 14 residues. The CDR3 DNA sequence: TGTGCCAGTAGTCCGGGACACGTAGCTTCACCCCTCCACTTT. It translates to CASSPGHVASPLHF.

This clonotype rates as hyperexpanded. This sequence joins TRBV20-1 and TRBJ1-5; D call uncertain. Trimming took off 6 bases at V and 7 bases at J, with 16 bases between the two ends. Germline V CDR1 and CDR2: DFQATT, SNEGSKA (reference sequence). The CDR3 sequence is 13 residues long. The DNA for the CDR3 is TGCAGTGCCCTCGAGGCAAGGCGCCAGCCCCAGCATTTT. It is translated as CSALEARRQPQHF.

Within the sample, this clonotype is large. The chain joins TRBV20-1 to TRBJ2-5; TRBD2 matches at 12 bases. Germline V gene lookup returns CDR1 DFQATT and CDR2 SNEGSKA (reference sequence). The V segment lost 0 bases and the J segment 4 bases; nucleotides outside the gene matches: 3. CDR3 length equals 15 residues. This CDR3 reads CSARDPSGRGETQYF. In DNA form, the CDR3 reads TGCAGTGCTAGAGATCCTAGCGGGAGGGGAGAGACCCAGTACTTC.

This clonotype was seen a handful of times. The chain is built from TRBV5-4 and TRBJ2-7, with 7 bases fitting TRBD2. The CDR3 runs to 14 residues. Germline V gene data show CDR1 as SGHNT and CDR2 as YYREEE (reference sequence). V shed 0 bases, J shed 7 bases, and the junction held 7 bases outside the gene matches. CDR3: CASSLERGRGEQYF. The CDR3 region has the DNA TGTGCCAGCAGCTTGGAGCGGGGTCGAGGGGAGCAGTACTTC.

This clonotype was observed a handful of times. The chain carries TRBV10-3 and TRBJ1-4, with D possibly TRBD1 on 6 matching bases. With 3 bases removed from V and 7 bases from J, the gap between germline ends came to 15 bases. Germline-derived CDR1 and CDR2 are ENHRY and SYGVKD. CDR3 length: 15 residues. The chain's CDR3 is CAISDTRGRSEKLFF. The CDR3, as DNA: TGTGCCATCAGTGACACCCGGGGGCGCAGTGAAAAACTGTTTTTT.

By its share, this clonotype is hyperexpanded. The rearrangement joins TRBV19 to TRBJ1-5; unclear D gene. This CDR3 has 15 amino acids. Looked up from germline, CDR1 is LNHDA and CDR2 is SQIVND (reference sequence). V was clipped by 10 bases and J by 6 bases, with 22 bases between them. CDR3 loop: CATLVSPNAGQPQHF. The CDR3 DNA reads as TGTGCCACCTTAGTCAGTCCCAACGCGGGTCAGCCCCAGCATTTT.